Each of the 10 T cell receptor beta chains below was sequenced from the same sample in a study of cytomegalovirus exposure and HLA in healthy donors. The primer mix had 60 Vbeta and 13 Jbeta primers. Method: immunoSEQ multiplex PCR; TCRdb's copy keeps in-frame clones and lacks some. This sample has 62,000 or so clones, with 75% to 85% found just once. Specimen: PBMCs. All receptors derive from a man aged 30 to 39 in good health and CMV-seronegative.

The gene calls are TRBV5-4 and TRBJ2-5; 14 bases fit TRBD2. Germline trimming cut 5 bases from V and 4 bases from J; bases unmatched to any gene: 7. Per the germline V gene, CDR1 is SGHNT and CDR2 is YYREEE (reference sequence). CDR3 length equals 16 residues. The CDR3 is CASRPGLAGEGETQYF. CDR3 nucleotide sequence: TGTGCCAGCAGGCCGGGACTAGCGGGAGAAGGAGAGACCCAGTACTTC.

This clone has just a few counts. The chain uses TRBV14 and TRBJ1-1; the match to TRBD1 covers 7 bases. CDR1 and CDR2 from the germline V gene are SGHDN and FVKESK. This CDR3 is 14 amino acids long. V was pared by 3 bases and J by 4 bases, with 5 bases of the junction left unmatched. CDR3 coding DNA: TGTGCCAGCAGCCATTCCGACAGGGCCACTGAAGCTTTCTTT. Translated, it gives CASSHSDRATEAFF.

The chain links TRBV21-1 to TRBJ2-7; TRBD1, the D gene given by the table, was not confirmed from the DNA. TRBV21-1 is a pseudogene locus. The CDR3 is 17 amino acids. The CDR3 loop is CASSTRPRGQEDYEQYF. DNA for the CDR3: TGTGCCAGCAGCACCCGTCCCAGGGGGCAGGAGGATTACGAGCAGTACTTC.

This clone was observed a handful of times. The chain is built from TRBV7-2 and TRBJ2-3, with 7 bases that match TRBD1. Germline V gene data show CDR1 as SGHTA and CDR2 as FQGNSA. This CDR3 is 16 amino acids long. Losses at the gene ends were 4 bases for V and 0 bases for J; bases not matched to a gene: 7. The CDR3 sequence: CASSSLWTGSTDTQYF. CDR3 DNA sequence: TGTGCCAGCAGCTCCCTCTGGACAGGAAGCACAGATACGCAGTATTTT.

V usage is TRBV6-5 and J usage is TRBJ2-7, with 9 bases that match TRBD2. The junction had 9 bases not matched to a gene; V was cut back by 4 bases and J by 2 bases. The CDR3 has 16 residues. Germline-derived CDR1 and CDR2 are MNHEY and SVGAGI. The CDR3 nucleotides read TGTGCCAGCAGTTGGCGGGGGGGGGAAAGGGCCTACGAGCAGTACTTC. Residues: CASSWRGGERAYEQYF.

J is TRBJ2-7 and V is TRBV4-1; 9 nucleotides align to TRBD1. The CDR3 runs 16 residues. V trimming: 3 bases; J trimming: 0 bases; junction bases outside the gene matches: 6. Germline V gene lookup returns CDR1 MGHRA and CDR2 YSYEKL. The CDR3 reads CASSHLGTGSSYEQYF. The CDR3 coding sequence is TGCGCCAGCAGCCACCTTGGGACAGGGAGCTCCTACGAGCAGTACTTC.

In its sample, this clone was seen once. CDR3 DNA sequence: TGTGCCAGCAGCTTACTGGGGCGGAGGGCACAAGACGAGCAGTACTTC. This translates into CASSLLGRRAQDEQYF. This sequence joins TRBV7-2 and TRBJ2-7, with a tentative D call TRBD2 (6 bases). The CDR3 is 16 residues long. Germline V gives CDR1 SGHTA, CDR2 FQGNSA. Deletions cut 2 bases from V and 5 bases from J, with 19 bases between. The whole variable domain, remainder taken from reference TRBV7-2 and TRBJ2-7, is GAGVSQSPSNKVTEKGKDVELRCDPISGHTALYWYRQSLGQGLEFLIYFQGNSAPDKSGLPSDRFSAERTGGSVSTLTIQRTQQEDSAVYLCASSLLGRRAQDEQYFGPGTRLTVT.

The chain uses TRBV6-6 and TRBJ1-5; no clear D. The ends were cut back, 7 bases at V and 7 bases at J, with 17 bases in the middle. This CDR3 region has 14 residues. Germline CDR1 and CDR2: MNHNY and SVGAGI (reference sequence). The CDR3 sequence is CASTITGGRQPQHF. The CDR3 bases are TGTGCCAGCACCATCACGGGAGGGCGGCAGCCCCAGCATTTT.

Here the CDR3 reads CASSPRTGGAVGNTIYF. Written as DNA, the CDR3 is TGTGCCAGTAGTCCTCGGACAGGGGGAGCGGTTGGAAACACCATATATTTT. The chain uses TRBV19 and TRBJ1-3; 10 bases are shared with TRBD1. Germline CDR1 and CDR2: LNHDA and SQIVND (reference sequence). Trimming at V came to 5 bases and at J to 3 bases, leaving 10 bases not matched to a gene. The CDR3 runs to 17 residues. Complete variable domain (other parts from reference TRBV19 and TRBJ1-3): DGGITQSPKYLFRKEGQNVTLSCEQNLNHDAMYWYRQDPGQGLRLIYYSQIVNDFQKGDIAEGYSVSREKKESFPLTVTSAQKNPTAFYLCASSPRTGGAVGNTIYFGEGSWLTVV.

This clone was detected only a few times. The CDR3 loop is CASSLWGQEGSGANVLTF. The CDR3 DNA sequence: TGTGCCAGCAGTTTATGGGGACAGGAAGGGTCTGGGGCCAACGTCCTGACTTTC. The gene calls are TRBV28 and TRBJ2-6; 8 nucleotides line up with TRBD1. After removal of 0 bases from V and 1 base from J, the junction contained 5 bases not matched to a gene. CDR1 MDHEN and CDR2 SYDVKM come from the germline V gene. This CDR3 has 18 residues.